These 8 T cell receptor beta chains came from one sample sequenced in a study of T cell repertoires in cytomegalovirus infection. TCRdb independently ran MiXCR on the reads; one entry per CDR3 protein. The sample consists of roughly 640,000 distinct CDR3 sequences, 20% to 25% of them appearing once. Sequenced sample: CD8+ T cells from PBMCs. The receptors stem from a human donor in good health (CMV status not recorded). Some clones in this sample may be carry-over from other donors' samples.

The chain joins TRBV28 to TRBJ2-3; 9 positions agree with TRBD1. The germline V gene encodes CDR1 MDHEN and CDR2 SYDVKM. The CDR3 covers 14 residues. V was clipped by 5 bases and J by 4 bases; unmatched bases: 4. CDR3 in amino acids: CASSMGTGPDTQYF. The CDR3 DNA sequence: TGTGCCAGCAGTATGGGGACAGGGCCAGATACGCAGTATTTT.

A remark on this clonotype: A single base separates this from a much larger clone, so it may be a read error. The CDR3 DNA reads TGTGTCAGCATCAGGGACAGGGAATCCTACGAGCAGTACGTC. Protein sequence: CVSIRDRESYEQYV. V gene TRBV2 combines with J gene TRBJ2-7; 9 bases fit TRBD1. The CDR3 runs to 14 residues. Germline V gene lookup returns CDR1 SNHLY and CDR2 FYNNEI.

This sequence joins TRBV28 and TRBJ1-5; 8 bases fit TRBD1. The trim removed 6 bases at V and 2 bases at J, leaving 9 bases unmatched. The CDR3 spans 16 residues. Germline values: CDR1 MDHEN, CDR2 SYDVKM. The DNA for the CDR3 is TGTGCCAGCAGCCCGACAGGGGACTTAGGCAATCAGCCCCAGCATTTT. Protein: CASSPTGDLGNQPQHF.

V is TRBV29-1 and J is TRBJ1-3; D not resolved. Trimming left V 5 bases short and J 0 bases short, with 11 bases between. CDR3 size: 14 residues. Germline V gene sequence: CDR1 SQVTM, CDR2 ANQGSEA. CDR3: CSVLDLNSGNTIYF. CDR3 sequence (DNA): TGCAGCGTTTTGGACTTAAACTCTGGAAACACCATATATTTT.

This clonotype came up a few times. The chain couples TRBV6-1 to TRBJ1-1; the D is unclear. Germline lookup yields CDR1 MNHNS and CDR2 SASEGT. CDR3 length: 15 amino acids. With 8 bases removed from V and 11 bases from J, the gap between germline ends came to 27 bases. CDR3 region: CASSAWGAIELGAFF. Written as DNA, the CDR3 is TGTGCCAGCTCGGCCTGGGGAGCTATAGAATTGGGGGCTTTCTTT.

There are a few counts of this clonotype. Here the CDR3 reads CASSYEGLAVYNEQFF. Written as DNA, the CDR3 is TGTGCCAGCAGTTACGAAGGACTAGCGGTCTACAATGAGCAGTTCTTC. The chain uses TRBV6-2 or TRBV6-3 and TRBJ2-1, with TRBD2 matching over 10 bases. The CDR3 runs 16 residues. V gave up 2 bases and J gave up 3 bases; unmatched junction bases: 4. Germline V gene data show CDR1 as MNHEY and CDR2 as SVGEGT.

This clonotype came up many times. This rearrangement joins TRBV28 to TRBJ2-3; 10 nucleotides line up with TRBD1. With V trimmed by 3 bases and J by 3 bases, 12 bases remained unmatched. The CDR3 is 18 amino acids. Germline V gene sequence: CDR1 MDHEN, CDR2 SYDVKM. The CDR3 reads CASSFPGWDRGRTDTQYF. CDR3 DNA sequence: TGTGCCAGCAGTTTCCCAGGGTGGGACAGGGGTCGAACAGATACGCAGTATTTT.

As to this clonotype: Sequence at one end of the junction differs from germline and may be a read error. As DNA, the CDR3 is TGCACCAGCAGTCAAACCGAGGACAGCGCGAACACCGGGGAGCTGTTTTTT. This translates into CTSSQTEDSANTGELFF. The V gene is TRBV23-1, the J gene TRBJ2-2, with a weak D call TRBD1 (6 bases). TRBV23-1 is reported as an ORF; its role is uncertain. There are 17 residues in the CDR3.